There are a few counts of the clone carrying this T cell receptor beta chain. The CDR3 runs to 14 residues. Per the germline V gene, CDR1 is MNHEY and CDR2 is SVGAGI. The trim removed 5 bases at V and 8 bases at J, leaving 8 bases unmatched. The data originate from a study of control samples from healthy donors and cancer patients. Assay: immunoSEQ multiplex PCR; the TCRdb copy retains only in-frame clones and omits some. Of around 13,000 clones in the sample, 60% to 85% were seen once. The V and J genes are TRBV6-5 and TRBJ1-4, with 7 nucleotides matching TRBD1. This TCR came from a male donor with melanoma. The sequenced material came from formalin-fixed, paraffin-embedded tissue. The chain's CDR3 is CASSRQGAREKLFF. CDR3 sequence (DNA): TGTGCCAGCAGTAGACAGGGAGCGCGAGAAAAACTGTTTTTT.